This record concerns one T cell receptor (beta chain) sequence. The data are from a study of blood T cell repertoires in COVID-19. Study in general: Samples taken during acute and convalescent COVID-19 were collected in the United States, Italy and Spain.

Germline CDR1 is MNHEY and CDR2 is SVGAGI. Trimming left V 0 bases short and J 0 bases short, with 9 bases between. The CDR3 is 15 amino acids. The table came from immunoSEQ multiplex PCR; TCRdb's copy has only in-frame clones and leaves some out. The sample lists about 170,000 clones; about 83% were seen once. Source material: peripheral blood. The TCR originated in a woman aged 65 to 85 who had recovered from COVID-19. This chain joins TRBV6-5 and TRBJ2-7, with D hard to call. CDR3 sequence reads: CASSYSIASSYEQYF. The CDR3 region has the DNA TGTGCCAGCAGTTACTCGATCGCGAGCTCCTACGAGCAGTACTTC.